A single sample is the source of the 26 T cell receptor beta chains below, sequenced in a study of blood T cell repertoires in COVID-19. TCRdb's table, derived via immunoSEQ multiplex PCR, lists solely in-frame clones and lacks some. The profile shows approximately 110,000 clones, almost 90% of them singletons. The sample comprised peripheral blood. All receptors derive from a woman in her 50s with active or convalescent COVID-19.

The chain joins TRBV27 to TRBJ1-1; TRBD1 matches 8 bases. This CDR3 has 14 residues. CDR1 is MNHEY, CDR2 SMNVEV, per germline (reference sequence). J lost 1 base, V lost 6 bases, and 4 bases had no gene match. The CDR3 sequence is CASRTGVKNTEAFF. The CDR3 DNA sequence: TGTGCCAGCAGGACAGGGGTGAAGAACACTGAAGCTTTCTTT.

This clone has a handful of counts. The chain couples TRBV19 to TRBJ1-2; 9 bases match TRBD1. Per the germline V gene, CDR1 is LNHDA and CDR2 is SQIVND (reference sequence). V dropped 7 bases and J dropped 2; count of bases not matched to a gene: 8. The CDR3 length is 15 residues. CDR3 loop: CASKKPGQGNYGYTF. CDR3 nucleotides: TGTGCCAGTAAAAAACCGGGACAGGGAAACTATGGCTACACCTTC.

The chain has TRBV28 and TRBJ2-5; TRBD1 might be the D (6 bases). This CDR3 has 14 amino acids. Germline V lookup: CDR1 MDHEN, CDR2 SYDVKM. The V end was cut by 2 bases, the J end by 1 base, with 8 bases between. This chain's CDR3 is CASSLGQLQETQYF. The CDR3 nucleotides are TGTGCCAGCAGTTTAGGACAGCTCCAAGAGACCCAGTACTTC.

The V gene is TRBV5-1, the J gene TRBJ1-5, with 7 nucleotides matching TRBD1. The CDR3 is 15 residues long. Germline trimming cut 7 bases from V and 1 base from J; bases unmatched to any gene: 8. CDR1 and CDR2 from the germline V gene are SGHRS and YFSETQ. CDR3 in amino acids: CASRRDSLSNQPQHF. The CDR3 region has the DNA TGCGCCAGCCGGAGGGACAGTTTAAGCAATCAGCCCCAGCATTTT.

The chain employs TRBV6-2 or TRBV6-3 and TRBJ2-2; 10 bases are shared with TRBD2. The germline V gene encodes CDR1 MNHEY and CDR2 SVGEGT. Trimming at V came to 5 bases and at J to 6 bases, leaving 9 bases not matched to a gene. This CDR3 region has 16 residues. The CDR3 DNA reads TGTGCCAGCAGTCCCCTGGCTAGCGGGAGCCCCGGGGAGCTGTTTTTT. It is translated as CASSPLASGSPGELFF.

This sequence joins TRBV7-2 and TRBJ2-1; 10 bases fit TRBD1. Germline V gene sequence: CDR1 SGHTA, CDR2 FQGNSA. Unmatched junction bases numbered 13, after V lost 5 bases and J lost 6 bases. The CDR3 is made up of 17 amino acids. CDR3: CASSTQHEGTGVNEQFF. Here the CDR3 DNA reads TGTGCCAGCAGCACCCAACATGAGGGGACAGGGGTCAATGAGCAGTTCTTC.

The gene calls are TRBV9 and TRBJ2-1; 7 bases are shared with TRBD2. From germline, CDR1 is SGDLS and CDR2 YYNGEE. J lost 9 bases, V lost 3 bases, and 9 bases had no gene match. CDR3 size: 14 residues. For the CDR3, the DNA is TGTGCCAGCAGCGCTAGCGGAGGGACGGCTGAGCAGTTCTTC. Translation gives CASSASGGTAEQFF.

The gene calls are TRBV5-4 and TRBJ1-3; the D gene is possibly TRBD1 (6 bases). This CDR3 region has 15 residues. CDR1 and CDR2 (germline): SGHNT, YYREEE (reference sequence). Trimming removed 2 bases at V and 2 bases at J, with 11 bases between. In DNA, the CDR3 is TGTGCCAGCAGCTTATCCGGGACACCTGGAAACACCATATATTTT. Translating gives CASSLSGTPGNTIYF. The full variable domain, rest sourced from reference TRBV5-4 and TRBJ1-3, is ETGVTQSPTHLIKTRGQQVTLRCSSQSGHNTVSWYQQALGQGPQFIFQYYREEENGRGNFPPRFSGLQFPNYSSELNVNALELDDSALYLCASSLSGTPGNTIYFGEGSWLTVV.

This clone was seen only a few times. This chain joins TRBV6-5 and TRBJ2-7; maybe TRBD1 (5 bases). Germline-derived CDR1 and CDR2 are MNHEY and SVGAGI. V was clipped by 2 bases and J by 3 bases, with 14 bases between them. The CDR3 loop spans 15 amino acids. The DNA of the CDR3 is TGTGCCAGCAGTTACAGGGGCGCGCTATTCTACGAGCAGTACTTC. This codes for CASSYRGALFYEQYF.

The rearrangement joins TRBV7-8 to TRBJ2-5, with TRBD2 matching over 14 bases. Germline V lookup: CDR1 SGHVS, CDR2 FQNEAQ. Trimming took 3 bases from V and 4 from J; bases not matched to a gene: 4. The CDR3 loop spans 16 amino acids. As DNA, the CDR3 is TGTGCCAGCAGCTTCGGGACTAGCGGGAGCCGAGAGACCCAGTACTTC. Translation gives CASSFGTSGSRETQYF.

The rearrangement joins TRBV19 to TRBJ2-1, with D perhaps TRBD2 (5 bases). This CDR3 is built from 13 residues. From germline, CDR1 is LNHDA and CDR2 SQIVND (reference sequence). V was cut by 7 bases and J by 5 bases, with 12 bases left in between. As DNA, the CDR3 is TGTGCCAGTAAGGAGGCAGGCCACAATGAGCAGTTCTTC. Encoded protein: CASKEAGHNEQFF.

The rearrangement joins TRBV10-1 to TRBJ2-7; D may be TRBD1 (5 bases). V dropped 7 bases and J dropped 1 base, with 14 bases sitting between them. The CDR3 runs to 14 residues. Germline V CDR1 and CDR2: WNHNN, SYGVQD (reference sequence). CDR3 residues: CASKLPGWSYEQYF. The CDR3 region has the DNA TGCGCCAGCAAACTCCCAGGGTGGTCCTACGAGCAGTACTTC.

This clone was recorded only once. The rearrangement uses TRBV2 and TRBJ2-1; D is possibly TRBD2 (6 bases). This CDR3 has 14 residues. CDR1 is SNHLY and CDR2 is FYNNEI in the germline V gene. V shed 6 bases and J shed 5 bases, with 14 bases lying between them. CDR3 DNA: TGTGCCAGCAGGGAGGAGGTAGCGGACAATGAGCAGTTCTTC. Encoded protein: CASREEVADNEQFF.

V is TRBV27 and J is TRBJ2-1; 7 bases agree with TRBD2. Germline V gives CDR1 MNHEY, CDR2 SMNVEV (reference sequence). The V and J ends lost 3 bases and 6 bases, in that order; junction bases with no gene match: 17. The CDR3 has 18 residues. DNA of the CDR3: TGTGCCAGCAGTTTGGGACCACCCTGGGGGGGGAGAAGCAATGAGCAGTTCTTC. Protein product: CASSLGPPWGGRSNEQFF.

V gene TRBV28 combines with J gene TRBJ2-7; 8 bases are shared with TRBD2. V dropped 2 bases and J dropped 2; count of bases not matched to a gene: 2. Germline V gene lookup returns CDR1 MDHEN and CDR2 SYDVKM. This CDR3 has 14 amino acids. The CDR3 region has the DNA TGTGCCAGCAGTTTAACGCGGGAGGCCTACGAGCAGTACTTC. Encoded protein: CASSLTREAYEQYF. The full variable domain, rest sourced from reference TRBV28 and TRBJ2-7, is DVKVTQSSRYLVKRTGEKVFLECVQDMDHENMFWYRQDPGLGLRLIYFSYDVKMKEKGDIPEGYSVSREKKERFSLILESASTNQTSMYLCASSLTREAYEQYFGPGTRLTVT.

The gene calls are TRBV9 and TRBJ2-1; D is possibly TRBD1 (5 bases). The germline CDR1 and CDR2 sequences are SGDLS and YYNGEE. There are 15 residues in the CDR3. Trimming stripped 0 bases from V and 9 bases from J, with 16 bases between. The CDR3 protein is CASSVEKGLGFEQFF. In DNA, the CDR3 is TGTGCCAGCAGCGTAGAAAAGGGGCTTGGATTTGAGCAGTTCTTC.

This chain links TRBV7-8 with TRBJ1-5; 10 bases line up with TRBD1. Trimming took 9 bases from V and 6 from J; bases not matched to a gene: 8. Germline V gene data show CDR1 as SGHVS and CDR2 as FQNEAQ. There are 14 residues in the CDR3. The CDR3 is CASSGTGVGQPQHF. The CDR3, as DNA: TGTGCCAGTTCCGGGACAGGGGTGGGTCAGCCCCAGCATTTT.

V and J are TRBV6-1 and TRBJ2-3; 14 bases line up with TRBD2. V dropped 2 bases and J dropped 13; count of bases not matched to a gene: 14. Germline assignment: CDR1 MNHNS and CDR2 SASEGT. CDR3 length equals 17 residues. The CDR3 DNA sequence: TGTGCCAGCAGTGAAACGCGGGGACTAGCGGGAGTCCTGAGGGAGTATTTT. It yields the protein CASSETRGLAGVLREYF.

CDR3 in amino acids: CASSGDSYYGYTF. The DNA for the CDR3 is TGTGCCAGCAGTGGGGACAGCTACTATGGCTACACCTTC. This chain joins TRBV12-3 or TRBV12-4 and TRBJ1-2; 7 positions match TRBD1. Losses at the gene ends were 5 bases for V and 3 bases for J; bases not matched to a gene: 3. This CDR3 is built from 13 residues.

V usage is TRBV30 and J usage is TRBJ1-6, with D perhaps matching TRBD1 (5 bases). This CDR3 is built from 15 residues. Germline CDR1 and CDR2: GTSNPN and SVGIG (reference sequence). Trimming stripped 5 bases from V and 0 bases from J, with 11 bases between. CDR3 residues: CAWGSTGSYNSPLHF. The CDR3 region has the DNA TGTGCCTGGGGTAGTACAGGCTCCTATAATTCACCCCTCCACTTT.

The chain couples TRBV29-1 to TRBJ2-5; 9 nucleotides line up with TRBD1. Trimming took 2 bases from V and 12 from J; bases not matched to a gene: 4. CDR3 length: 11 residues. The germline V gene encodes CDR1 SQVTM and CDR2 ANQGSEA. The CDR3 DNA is TGCAGCGTTGAAAGGGGGGACAGGGAGTACTTC. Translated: CSVERGDREYF.

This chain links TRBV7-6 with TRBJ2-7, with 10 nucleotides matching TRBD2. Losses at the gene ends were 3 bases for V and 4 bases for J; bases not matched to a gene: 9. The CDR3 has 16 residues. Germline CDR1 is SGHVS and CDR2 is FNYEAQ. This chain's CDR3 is CASSLGSGAGGYEQYF. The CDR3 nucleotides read TGTGCCAGCAGCTTGGGGTCGGGAGCGGGAGGGTACGAGCAGTACTTC.

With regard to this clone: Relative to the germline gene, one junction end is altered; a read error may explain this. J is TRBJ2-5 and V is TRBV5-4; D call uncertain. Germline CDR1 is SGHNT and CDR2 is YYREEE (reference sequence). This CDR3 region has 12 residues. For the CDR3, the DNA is TGTGCCAGCAGCCTCAATGGTGACTCTCTCCACTTC. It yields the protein CASSLNGDSLHF. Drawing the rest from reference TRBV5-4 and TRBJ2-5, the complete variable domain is ETGVTQSPTHLIKTRGQQVTLRCSSQSGHNTVSWYQQALGQGPQFIFQYYREEENGRGNFPPRFSGLQFPNYSSELNVNALELDDSALYLCASSLNGDSLHFGPGTRLLVL.

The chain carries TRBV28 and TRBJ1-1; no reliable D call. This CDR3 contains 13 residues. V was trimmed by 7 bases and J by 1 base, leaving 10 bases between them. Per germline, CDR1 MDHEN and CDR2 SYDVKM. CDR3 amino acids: CASIGVANTEAFF. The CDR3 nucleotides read TGTGCCAGCATAGGAGTGGCGAACACTGAAGCTTTCTTT. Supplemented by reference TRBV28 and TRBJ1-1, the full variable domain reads DVKVTQSSRYLVKRTGEKVFLECVQDMDHENMFWYRQDPGLGLRLIYFSYDVKMKEKGDIPEGYSVSREKKERFSLILESASTNQTSMYLCASIGVANTEAFFGQGTRLTVV.

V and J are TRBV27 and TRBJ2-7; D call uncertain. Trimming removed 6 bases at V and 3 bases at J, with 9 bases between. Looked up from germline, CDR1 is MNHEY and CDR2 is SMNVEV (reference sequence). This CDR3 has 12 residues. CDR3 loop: CASRSLGYEQYF. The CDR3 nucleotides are TGTGCCAGCAGGAGTCTCGGCTACGAGCAGTACTTC.

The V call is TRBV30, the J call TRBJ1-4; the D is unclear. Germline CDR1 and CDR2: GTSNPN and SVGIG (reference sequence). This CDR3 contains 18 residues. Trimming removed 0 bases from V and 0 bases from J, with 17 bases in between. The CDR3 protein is CAWSVFRPPLSTNEKLFF. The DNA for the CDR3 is TGTGCCTGGAGTGTATTTCGTCCTCCACTCTCAACTAATGAAAAACTGTTTTTT.